These T cell receptor beta chains were read from a single sample in a study of CXCR3-negative and CXCR3-positive naive CD8 T cells. After re-calling the 5' RACE reads, TCRdb lists one entry per CDR3 protein, DNA absent. The sample yields about 50,000 distinct CDR3 sequences, of which the top ten take up approximately 0.56%. The specimen sequenced was naive CXCR3+ CD8+ T cells from blood. Receptor source: a human donor in good health. Some clones in this sample may be carry-over from other donors' samples. Each CDR3 is given with its conserved first and last residue.

TRBV29-1	TRBJ2-1	CSVEGTSGGYEQFF
TRBV29-1	TRBJ2-1	CSVGAGGAFSEQFF
TRBV29-1	TRBJ2-7	CSVRGAPGYEQYF
TRBV6-2/TRBV6-3	TRBJ2-1	CASRGLQDSLTNEQFF
TRBV28	TRBJ2-2	CASSFDGDPGELFF
TRBV6-6	TRBJ1-2	CASTPGTTYGYTF
TRBV7-6	TRBJ2-3	CASSQQGSTDTQYF
TRBV10-1	TRBJ2-7	CASSERSDRRVSSYEQYF
TRBV11-2	TRBJ2-5	CASTIPGETQYF
TRBV5-1	TRBJ2-3	CASSLVTSGVADTQYF
TRBV7-3	TRBJ1-1	CASSFEVNTEAFF
TRBV20-1	TRBJ2-7	CSARDLSGGPYEQYF
TRBV9	TRBJ2-2	CASSPHTGELFF
TRBV6-5	TRBJ2-3	CASAKQGLGLAGTQYF
TRBV20-1	TRBJ1-4	CSARDLRGSNEKLFF
TRBV29-1	TRBJ2-7	CSAEGISYEQYF
TRBV2	TRBJ2-1	CASSAARSEQFF
TRBV12-3/TRBV12-4	TRBJ1-1	CASSKPLQGATMAFF
TRBV11-2	TRBJ2-7	CASSSHYTGSDYEQYF
TRBV11-2	TRBJ2-7	CASSLPATGVIYEQYF
TRBV12-3/TRBV12-4	TRBJ2-4	CASGRTETNIQYF
TRBV2	TRBJ2-3	CASGPPRDGDTQYF
TRBV4-2	TRBJ1-2	CASSQEPPTGGNLDGYTF
TRBV5-1	TRBJ2-7	CASSATAAQSSYEQYF
TRBV7-3	TRBJ2-1	CASSFVRGGRAEQFF
TRBV12-3/TRBV12-4	TRBJ2-6	CASSSRLSGANVLTF
TRBV4-1	TRBJ1-2	CASSQTYPGTAGNYGYTF
TRBV6-5	TRBJ1-1	CASSYSQGGTEAFF
TRBV29-1	TRBJ2-1	CGAPPTGRGPWPNEQFF
TRBV7-9	TRBJ1-1	CASSAGTITEAFF
TRBV3-1	TRBJ1-1	CASSHFQNTEAFF
TRBV7-9	TRBJ1-1	CASSSPDREGEAFF
TRBV14	TRBJ2-1	CASSQVAGAYNEQFF
TRBV28	TRBJ1-1	CASSRILDTEAFF
TRBV3-1	TRBJ2-7	CASSQRDRPHEQYF
TRBV7-8	TRBJ2-3	CASHRGSISTDTQYF
TRBV6-2/TRBV6-3	TRBJ2-1	CASTGVAGAVAYNEQFF
TRBV12-5	TRBJ1-5	CASGLVGARNQPQHF
TRBV24-1	TRBJ2-2	CATSDLEGRVPDTGELFF
TRBV6-5	TRBJ2-7	CASSTSGDLRYEQYF
TRBV4-3	TRBJ1-5	CASSQDRGNNQPQHF
TRBV7-6	TRBJ2-2	CASSTGGGLGGELFF